This T cell receptor (beta chain) was recorded in a study of blood T cell repertoires in COVID-19. Study background: The study drew acute and convalescent COVID-19 samples from the United States, Italy and Spain. T cells, B-cell-depleted T cells, or PBMCs supplied cDNA or gDNA.

Germline CDR1 SGHRS, CDR2 YFSETQ. The CDR3 is 15 residues long. Trimming removed 6 bases from V and 2 bases from J; junction bases left unmatched: 7. In the source study's methods: Estimation of nucleated cell counts relied on the amplification of reference gene primers. Only in-frame clones appear in the TCRdb table, and some are missing; sequencing was by immunoSEQ multiplex PCR. V and J calls and clone size are copied from that table; D and trimming were computed from the DNA. Of 240,000 or so clones in the sample, over 80% were seen once. Sequenced sample: peripheral blood. The genes are TRBV5-1 and TRBJ2-2; 7 bases line up with TRBD2. This TCR was recovered from a man aged 25 to 40 who had recovered from COVID-19. The CDR3 nucleotides read TGCGCCAGCAATCCTAGCGGATACAACACCGGGGAGCTGTTTTTT. Encoded protein: CASNPSGYNTGELFF.